The rows below give T cell receptor beta chains drawn from one sample of a study of CD4 T cells in relation to SARS-CoV-2 and coronaviruses. Their specific antigens are unknown. Sequencing used immunoSEQ multiplex PCR; TCRdb keeps in-frame clones, though not all of them. The sample lists about 25,000 clones, more than 75% occurring once. The sample taken for sequencing was CD4+ T cells from PBMCs, cultured in vitro. These receptors were taken from a human donor in good health. Both conserved end residues are part of each CDR3. A D gene is named only where the DNA matches it firmly. Not every row has a clone size; where given, it reads once, few, many or a size class.

D gene,J gene,clone size,V gene,CDR3 DNA,CDR3 protein
NA,TRBJ1-1,NA,TRBV29-1,TGCAGCGTTGCGGGCAGACTGAACACTGAAGCTTTCTTT,CSVAGRLNTEAFF
NA,TRBJ1-5,few,TRBV4-1,TGCGCCAGCAGCCAAGGGGGGGGGCCTCCCAATCAGCCCCAGCATTTT,CASSQGGGPPNQPQHF
TRBD1,TRBJ2-7,NA,TRBV6-5,TGTGCCAGCAGCCCCGGGACAGGGGCTACCTACGAGCAGTACTTC,CASSPGTGATYEQYF
TRBD2,TRBJ2-5,NA,TRBV7-7,TGTGCCAGCAGCTTAGGAGCTAGCGGGACCGAAGAGACCCAGTACTTC,CASSLGASGTEETQYF
NA,TRBJ2-6,few,TRBV30,TGTGCCTGGAGGGCGTCCTCTGGGGCCAACGTCCTGACTTTC,CAWRASSGANVLTF
NA,TRBJ2-7,NA,TRBV20-1,TGCAGTGCTGGAGGGGGAGTCGAGCAGTACTTC,CSAGGGVEQYF
TRBD1,TRBJ1-5,few,TRBV19,TGTGCCAGCAGACAGGGGAATCAGCCCCAGCATTTT,CASRQGNQPQHF
TRBD2,TRBJ2-7,once,TRBV14,TGTGCCAGCAGCCAAGATAATGCAGCGGGAGAAGGCGAGCAGTACTTC,CASSQDNAAGEGEQYF
NA,TRBJ2-1,NA,TRBV3-1/TRBV3-2,TGTGCCAGCAGCCAAGTAAATTCCCCAGTAACCTTGCGGAATGAGCAGTTCTTC,CASSQVNSPVTLRNEQFF
NA,TRBJ2-5,once,TRBV3-1/TRBV3-2,TGTGCCAGCAGCCAAGAGTGGGGGCTGGGGGAGACCCAGTACTTC,CASSQEWGLGETQYF
NA,TRBJ1-1,NA,TRBV11-3,TGTGCCAGCAGCTCCCACAAGAACACTGAAGCTTTCTTT,CASSSHKNTEAFF
NA,TRBJ2-7,few,TRBV7-8,TGTGCCAGCAGCCGAGCACCGGACAGCGGTCAGCAGTACTTC,CASSRAPDSGQQYF
TRBD1,TRBJ2-7,once,TRBV12-3/TRBV12-4,TGTGCCAGCAGTTCGACAGGGAATTACGAGCAGTACTTC,CASSSTGNYEQYF
NA,TRBJ1-1,NA,TRBV6-5,TGTGCCAGCAGTACACCGACTGAAGCTTTCTTT,CASSTPTEAFF
NA,TRBJ2-7,NA,TRBV19,TGTGCCAGTAGTACTTCCCAGGGGGAGCAGTACTTC,CASSTSQGEQYF
NA,TRBJ2-1,NA,TRBV2,TGTGCCAGCAGGACAGGAACCTACAATGAGCAGTTCTTC,CASRTGTYNEQFF
NA,TRBJ1-2,once,TRBV29-1,TGCAGCGTTGACCGGGGAGGTGTCTATGGCTACACCTTC,CSVDRGGVYGYTF
NA,TRBJ2-3,NA,TRBV29-1,TGCAGCGTTGACTCAGGCCCTAGCACAGATACGCAGTATTTT,CSVDSGPSTDTQYF
TRBD2,TRBJ2-1,NA,TRBV28,TGTGCCAGCAGTTTACTAGCGGGAGTGGCTAATGAGCAGTTCTTC,CASSLLAGVANEQFF
NA,TRBJ2-1,NA,TRBV20-1,TGCAGTGCTAGTCCTCAGGGGGGATACAATGAGCAGTTCTTC,CSASPQGGYNEQFF
NA,TRBJ1-1,few,TRBV6-5,TGTGCCAGCAGTTACTCGCCGGGGGGCGTAGACACTGAAGCTTTCTTT,CASSYSPGGVDTEAFF
NA,TRBJ2-5,NA,TRBV20-1,TGCAGTGCTAGTCTCCGACAGTCATCTCAAGAGACCCAGTACTTC,CSASLRQSSQETQYF
TRBD1,TRBJ1-5,once,TRBV5-8,TGTGCCAGCAGCTTGGGGAGGACAGGGGGCAAACAGCCCCAGCATTTT,CASSLGRTGGKQPQHF
NA,TRBJ2-3,NA,TRBV11-2,TGTGCCAGCAGCTTAGATTTTGAAGATACGCAGTATTTT,CASSLDFEDTQYF
TRBD2,TRBJ2-4,few,TRBV6-1,TGTGCCAGCAGTGAAAGCCCTAGGGGACTAGCGGGAAGGAACATTCAGTACTTC,CASSESPRGLAGRNIQYF
NA,TRBJ1-2,few,TRBV28,TGTGCCAGCAGTTTTGTGGGGTTCATGGACTATGGCTACACCTTC,CASSFVGFMDYGYTF
NA,TRBJ1-2,NA,TRBV27,TGTGCCAGCAGTCCATCGACAGCAAACTATGGCTACACCTTC,CASSPSTANYGYTF
TRBD1,TRBJ1-2,NA,TRBV7-9,TGTGCCAGCAGCTTCCGACAGGGGGGGAGAGGCTACACCTTC,CASSFRQGGRGYTF
TRBD1,TRBJ1-1,NA,TRBV30,TGTGCCTGGAGTGGGGACAGAAGGACTGAAGCTTTCTTT,CAWSGDRRTEAFF
NA,TRBJ2-4,few,TRBV20-1,TGCAGTGCTAGTACGGGACAACTCGCCAAAAACATTCAGTACTTC,CSASTGQLAKNIQYF
NA,TRBJ2-2,NA,TRBV7-2,TGTGCCAGCAGGCCTAGCAGGAACACCGGGGAGCTGTTTTTT,CASRPSRNTGELFF
NA,TRBJ2-6,once,TRBV30,TGTGCCTGGAGTTCTGGGGCCAACGTCCTGACTTTC,CAWSSGANVLTF
NA,TRBJ1-5,NA,TRBV6-5,TGTGCCAGCACCATCCTCCGGGGTCAGCCCCAGCATTTT,CASTILRGQPQHF
TRBD1,TRBJ2-7,NA,TRBV27,TGTGCCAGCAGTTTCCGGATGGACAGGGTTGACGAGCAGTACTTC,CASSFRMDRVDEQYF
NA,TRBJ2-3,NA,TRBV15,TGTGCCACCCGACTAGGGGGCGGTAGCACAGATACGCAGTATTTT,CATRLGGGSTDTQYF
NA,TRBJ1-1,once,TRBV3-1/TRBV3-2,TGTGCCAGCAGCCCCTATGGGGGGGGGCTGGCGAACACTGAAGCTTTCTTT,CASSPYGGGLANTEAFF
TRBD1,TRBJ1-1,NA,TRBV18,TGTGCCAGCTCTCTAGACAGGGGGCAAAGGTCAGCTTTCTTT,CASSLDRGQRSAFF
TRBD1,TRBJ2-4,NA,TRBV15,TGTGCCACCAGCAGAACCGGGACAGGAGTAAACATTCAGTACTTC,CATSRTGTGVNIQYF
TRBD1,TRBJ2-7,few,TRBV12-3/TRBV12-4,TGTGCCAGCAGTGCTACAGGGGGCAGAGAGCAGTACTTC,CASSATGGREQYF
TRBD2,TRBJ2-1,few,TRBV2,TGTGCCAGCAGTGAACTAGCGGGAAAGGGTGAGCAGTTCTTC,CASSELAGKGEQFF
NA,TRBJ2-1,NA,TRBV6-1,TGTGCCAGCAGTGACAGGGGCGATGAGCAGTTCTTC,CASSDRGDEQFF